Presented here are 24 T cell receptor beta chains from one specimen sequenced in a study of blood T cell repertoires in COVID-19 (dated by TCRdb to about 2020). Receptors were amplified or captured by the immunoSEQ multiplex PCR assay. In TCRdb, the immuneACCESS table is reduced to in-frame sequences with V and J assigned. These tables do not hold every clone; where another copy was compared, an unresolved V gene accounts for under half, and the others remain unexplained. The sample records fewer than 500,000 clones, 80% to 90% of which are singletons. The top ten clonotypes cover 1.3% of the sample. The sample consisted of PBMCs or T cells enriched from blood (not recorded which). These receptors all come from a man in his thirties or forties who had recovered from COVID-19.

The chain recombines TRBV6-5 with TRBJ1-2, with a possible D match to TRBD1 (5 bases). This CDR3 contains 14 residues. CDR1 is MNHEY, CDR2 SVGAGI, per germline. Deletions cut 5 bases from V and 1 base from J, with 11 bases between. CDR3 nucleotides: TGTGCCAGCAGTCCTTCGACAGTTAACTATGGCTACACCTTC. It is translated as CASSPSTVNYGYTF.

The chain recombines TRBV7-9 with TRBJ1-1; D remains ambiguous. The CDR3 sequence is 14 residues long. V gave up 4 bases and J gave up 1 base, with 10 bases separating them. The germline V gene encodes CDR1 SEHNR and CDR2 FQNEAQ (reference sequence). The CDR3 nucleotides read TGTGCCAGCAGCTCCCCCAGAAGGAACACTGAAGCTTTCTTT. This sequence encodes CASSSPRRNTEAFF.

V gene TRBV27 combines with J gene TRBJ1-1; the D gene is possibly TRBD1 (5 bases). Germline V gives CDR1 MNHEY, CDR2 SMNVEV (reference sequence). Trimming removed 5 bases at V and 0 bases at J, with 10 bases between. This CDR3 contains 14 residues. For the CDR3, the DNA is TGTGCCAGCAGTCGGCAGGGTATGAACACTGAAGCTTTCTTT. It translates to CASSRQGMNTEAFF.

The CDR3 here is CASSKDRDQPQHF. For the CDR3, the DNA is TGTGCCAGCAGCAAAGACAGGGACCAGCCCCAGCATTTT. This chain uses TRBV2 with TRBJ1-5; 7 positions agree with TRBD1. V lost 6 bases, J lost 7 bases, and 6 bases stayed unmatched. The CDR3 loop spans 13 amino acids. Germline lookup yields CDR1 SNHLY and CDR2 FYNNEI.

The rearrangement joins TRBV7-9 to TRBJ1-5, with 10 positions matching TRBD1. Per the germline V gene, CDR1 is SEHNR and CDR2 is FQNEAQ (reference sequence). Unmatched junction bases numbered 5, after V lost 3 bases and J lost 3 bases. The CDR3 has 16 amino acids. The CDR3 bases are TGTGCCAGCAGCTTCTACGGGACAGGGGACAATCAGCCCCAGCATTTT. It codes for CASSFYGTGDNQPQHF.

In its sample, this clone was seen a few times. CDR3 in DNA: TGTGCCAGCAGCCTGTCCGTTCGGGACAGGGAAGGTGGAAACACCATATATTTT. Residues: CASSLSVRDREGGNTIYF. The gene calls are TRBV3-1 (or the pseudogene TRBV3-2) and TRBJ1-3; 9 bases align to TRBD1. Germline CDR1 and CDR2: LGHDT and YNNKEL (reference sequence). The J segment lost 3 bases and the V segment lost 4 bases, leaving 13 bases of the junction unmatched. CDR3 size: 18 residues.

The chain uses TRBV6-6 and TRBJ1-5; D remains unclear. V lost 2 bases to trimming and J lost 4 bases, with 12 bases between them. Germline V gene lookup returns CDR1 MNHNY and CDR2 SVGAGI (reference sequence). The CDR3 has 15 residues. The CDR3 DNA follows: TGTGCCAGCAGTTACACCGGGGTAGGGAATCAGCCCCAGCATTTT. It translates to CASSYTGVGNQPQHF.

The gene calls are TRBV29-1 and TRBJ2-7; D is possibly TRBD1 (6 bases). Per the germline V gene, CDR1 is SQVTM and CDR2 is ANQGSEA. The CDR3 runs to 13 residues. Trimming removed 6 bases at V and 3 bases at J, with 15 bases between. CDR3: CSVILTGNYEQYF. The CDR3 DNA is TGCAGCGTCATATTGACAGGAAACTACGAGCAGTACTTC.

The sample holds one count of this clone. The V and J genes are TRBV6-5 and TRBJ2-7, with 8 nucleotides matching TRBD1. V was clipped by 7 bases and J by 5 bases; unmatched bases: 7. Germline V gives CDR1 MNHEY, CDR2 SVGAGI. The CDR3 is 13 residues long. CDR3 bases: TGTGCCAGCACCTTGGACAGGGTACACGAGCAGTACTTC. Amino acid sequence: CASTLDRVHEQYF.

This CDR3 reads CASSSAGTGATGELFF. The DNA of the CDR3 is TGTGCCAGCAGCTCAGCCGGGACAGGGGCCACCGGGGAGCTGTTTTTT. The chain combines TRBV7-2 with TRBJ2-2, with 10 bases identical to TRBD1. The V and J ends lost 4 bases and 4 bases, in that order; junction bases with no gene match: 6. The CDR3 is 16 amino acids. CDR1 is SGHTA and CDR2 is FQGNSA in the germline V gene.

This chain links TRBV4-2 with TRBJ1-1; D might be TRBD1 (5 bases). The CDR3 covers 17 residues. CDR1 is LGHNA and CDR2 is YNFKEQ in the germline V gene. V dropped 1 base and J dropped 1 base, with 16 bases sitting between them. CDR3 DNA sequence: TGTGCCAGCAGCCAAGCTCCAACACTTCAGGGGAACACTGAAGCTTTCTTT. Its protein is CASSQAPTLQGNTEAFF.

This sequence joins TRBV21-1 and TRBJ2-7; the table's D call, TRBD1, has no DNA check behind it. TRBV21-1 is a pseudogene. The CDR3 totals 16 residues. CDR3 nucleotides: TGTGCCAGCAGCCCATTCCGGACAGGAGTAACCTACGAGCAGTACTTC. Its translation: CASSPFRTGVTYEQYF.

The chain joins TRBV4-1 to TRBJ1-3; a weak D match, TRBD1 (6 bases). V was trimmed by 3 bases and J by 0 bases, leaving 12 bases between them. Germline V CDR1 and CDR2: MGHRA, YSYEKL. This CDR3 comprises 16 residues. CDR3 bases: TGCGCCAGCAGCCAGCCACAGGGAGCCTCTGGAAACACCATATATTTT. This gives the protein CASSQPQGASGNTIYF.

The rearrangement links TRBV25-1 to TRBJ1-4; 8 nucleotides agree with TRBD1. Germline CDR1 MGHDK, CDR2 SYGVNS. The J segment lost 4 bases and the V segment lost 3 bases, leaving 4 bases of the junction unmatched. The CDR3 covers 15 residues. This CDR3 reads CASSDDRGLNEKLFF. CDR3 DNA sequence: TGTGCCAGCAGTGACGACAGGGGACTTAATGAAAAACTGTTTTTT.

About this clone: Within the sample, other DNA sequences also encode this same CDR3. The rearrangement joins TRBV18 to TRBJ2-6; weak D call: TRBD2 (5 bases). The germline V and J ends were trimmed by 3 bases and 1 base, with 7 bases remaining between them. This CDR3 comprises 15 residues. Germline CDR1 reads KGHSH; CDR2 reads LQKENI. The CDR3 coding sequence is TGTGCCAGCTCACCTCGGGGTTCTGGGGCCAACGTCCTGACTTTC. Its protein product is CASSPRGSGANVLTF.

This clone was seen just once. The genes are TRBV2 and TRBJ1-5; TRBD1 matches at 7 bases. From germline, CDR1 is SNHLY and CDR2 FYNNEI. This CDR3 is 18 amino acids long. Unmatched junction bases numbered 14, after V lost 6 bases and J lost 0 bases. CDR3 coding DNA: TGTGCCAGCAGATCTCGGGACAGCCTCATTTATAGCAATCAGCCCCAGCATTTT. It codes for CASRSRDSLIYSNQPQHF.

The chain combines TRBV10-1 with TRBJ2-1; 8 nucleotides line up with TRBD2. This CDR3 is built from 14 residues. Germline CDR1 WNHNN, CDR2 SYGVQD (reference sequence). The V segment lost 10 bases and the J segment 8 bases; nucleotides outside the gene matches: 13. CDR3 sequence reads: CATGTSIGRDEQFF. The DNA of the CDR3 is TGCGCCACCGGGACTAGTATTGGAAGGGATGAGCAGTTCTTC.

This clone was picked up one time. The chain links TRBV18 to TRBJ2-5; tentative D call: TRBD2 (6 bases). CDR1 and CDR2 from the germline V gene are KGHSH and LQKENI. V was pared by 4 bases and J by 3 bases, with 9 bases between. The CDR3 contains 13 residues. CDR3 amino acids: CASSLGSEETQYF. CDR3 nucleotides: TGTGCCAGCTCACTCGGGAGTGAAGAGACCCAGTACTTC.

The chain's CDR3 is CASSQERDQPQHF. In nucleotides, the CDR3 is TGCGCCAGCAGCCAAGAACGCGATCAGCCCCAGCATTTT. The rearrangement joins TRBV4-3 to TRBJ1-5; no reliable D call. Germline V gene data show CDR1 as LGHNA and CDR2 as YSLEER. Trimming stripped 0 bases from V and 5 bases from J, with 5 bases between. The CDR3 totals 13 residues.

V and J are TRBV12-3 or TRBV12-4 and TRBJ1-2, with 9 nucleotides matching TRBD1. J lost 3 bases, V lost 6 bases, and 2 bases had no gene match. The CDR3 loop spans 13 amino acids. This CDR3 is CASSWDRDYGYTF. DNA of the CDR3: TGTGCCAGCAGCTGGGACAGGGACTATGGCTACACCTTC.

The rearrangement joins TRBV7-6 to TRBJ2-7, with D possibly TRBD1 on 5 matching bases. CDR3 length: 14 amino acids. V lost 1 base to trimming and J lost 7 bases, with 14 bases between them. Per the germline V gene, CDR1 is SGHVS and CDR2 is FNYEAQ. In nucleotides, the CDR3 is TGTGCCAGCAGCTTAGAATTGGGGCCAGGTGAGCAGTACTTC. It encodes CASSLELGPGEQYF.

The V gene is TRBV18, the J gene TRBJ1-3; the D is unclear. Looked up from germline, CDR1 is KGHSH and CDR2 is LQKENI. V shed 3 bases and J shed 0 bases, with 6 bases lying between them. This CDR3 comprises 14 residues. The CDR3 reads CASSPASSGNTIYF. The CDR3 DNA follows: TGTGCCAGCTCACCCGCGAGCTCTGGAAACACCATATATTTT.

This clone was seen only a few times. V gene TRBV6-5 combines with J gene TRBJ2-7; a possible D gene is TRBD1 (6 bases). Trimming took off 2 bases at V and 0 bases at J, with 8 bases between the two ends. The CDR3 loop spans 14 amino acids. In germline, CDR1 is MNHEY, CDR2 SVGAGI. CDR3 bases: TGTGCCAGCAGTTACGAGGACAGCTCCTACGAGCAGTACTTC. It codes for CASSYEDSSYEQYF.

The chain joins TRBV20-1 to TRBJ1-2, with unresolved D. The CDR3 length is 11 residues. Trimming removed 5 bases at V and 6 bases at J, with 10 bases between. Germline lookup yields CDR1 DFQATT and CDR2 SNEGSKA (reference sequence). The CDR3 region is CSAQRIHGYTF. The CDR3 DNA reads TGCAGTGCTCAGAGGATCCATGGCTACACCTTC.